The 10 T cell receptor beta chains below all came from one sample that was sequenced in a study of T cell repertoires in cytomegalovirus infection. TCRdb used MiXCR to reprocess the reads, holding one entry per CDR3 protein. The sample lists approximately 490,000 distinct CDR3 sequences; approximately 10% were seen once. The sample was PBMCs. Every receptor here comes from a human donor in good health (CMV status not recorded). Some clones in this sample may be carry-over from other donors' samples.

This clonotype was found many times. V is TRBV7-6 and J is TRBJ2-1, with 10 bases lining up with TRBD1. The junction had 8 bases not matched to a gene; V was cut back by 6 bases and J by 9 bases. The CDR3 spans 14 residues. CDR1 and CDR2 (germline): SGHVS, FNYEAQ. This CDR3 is CASSFPGQGREQFF. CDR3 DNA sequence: TGTGCCAGCAGTTTCCCGGGACAGGGGCGTGAGCAGTTCTTC.

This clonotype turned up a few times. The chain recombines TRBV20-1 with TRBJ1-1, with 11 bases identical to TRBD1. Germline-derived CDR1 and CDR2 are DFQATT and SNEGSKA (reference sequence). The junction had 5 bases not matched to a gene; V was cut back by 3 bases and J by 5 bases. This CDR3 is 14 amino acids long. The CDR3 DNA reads TGCAGTGCTAGGATTGGGACAGGGGGAACTGAAGCTTTCTTT. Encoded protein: CSARIGTGGTEAFF.

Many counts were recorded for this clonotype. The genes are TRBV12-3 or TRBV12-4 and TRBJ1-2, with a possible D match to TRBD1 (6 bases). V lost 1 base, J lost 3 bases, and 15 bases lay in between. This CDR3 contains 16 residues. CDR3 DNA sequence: TGTGCCAGCAGTTTAGTGGGAAACAGGGACCACTATGGCTACACCTTC. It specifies CASSLVGNRDHYGYTF.

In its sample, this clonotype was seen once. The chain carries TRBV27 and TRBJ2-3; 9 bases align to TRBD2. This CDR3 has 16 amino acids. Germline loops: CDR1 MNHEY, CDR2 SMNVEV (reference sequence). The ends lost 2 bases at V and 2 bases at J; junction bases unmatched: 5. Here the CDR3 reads CASSLQLAGPTDTQYF. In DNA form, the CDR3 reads TGTGCCAGCAGTTTACAACTAGCGGGTCCCACAGATACGCAGTATTTT.

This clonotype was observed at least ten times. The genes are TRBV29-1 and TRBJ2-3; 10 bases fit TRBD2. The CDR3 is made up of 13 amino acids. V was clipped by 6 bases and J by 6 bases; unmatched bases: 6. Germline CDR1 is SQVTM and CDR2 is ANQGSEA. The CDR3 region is CSVRSSGRDTQYF. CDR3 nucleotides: TGCAGCGTGCGGAGTAGCGGGAGGGATACGCAGTATTTT.

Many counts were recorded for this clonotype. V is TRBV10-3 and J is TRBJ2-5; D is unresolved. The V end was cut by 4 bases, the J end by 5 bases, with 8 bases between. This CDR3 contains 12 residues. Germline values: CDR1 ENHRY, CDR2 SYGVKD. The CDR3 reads CAISVDGETQYF. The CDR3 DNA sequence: TGTGCCATCAGTGTAGACGGGGAGACCCAGTACTTC.

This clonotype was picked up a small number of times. Here the CDR3 reads CASSSTGGWGYTF. The CDR3 nucleotides are TGTGCCAGCAGTTCCACAGGGGGTTGGGGCTACACCTTC. The chain combines TRBV27 with TRBJ1-2; 8 bases fit TRBD1. V shed 4 bases, J shed 8 bases, and the junction held 6 bases outside the gene matches. Germline V gene lookup returns CDR1 MNHEY and CDR2 SMNVEV (reference sequence). CDR3 length equals 13 residues.

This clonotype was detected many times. CDR3 protein: CASRAIALAGALRNEQFF. The CDR3 DNA reads TGTGCCAGCAGAGCGATAGCGCTAGCGGGGGCCCTGAGGAATGAGCAGTTCTTC. The chain carries TRBV6-2 or TRBV6-3 and TRBJ2-1, with 10 bases that match TRBD2. The CDR3 is 18 residues long. The germline V gene has CDR1 MNHEY and CDR2 SVGEGT. J was trimmed by 7 bases and V by 6 bases; bases with no gene match: 18.

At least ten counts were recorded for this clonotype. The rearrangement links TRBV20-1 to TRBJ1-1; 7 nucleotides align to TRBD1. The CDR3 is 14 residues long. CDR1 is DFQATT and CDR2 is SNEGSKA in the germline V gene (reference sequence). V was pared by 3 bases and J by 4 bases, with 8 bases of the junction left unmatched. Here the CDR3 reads CSASRGGDATEAFF. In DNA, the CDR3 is TGCAGTGCTAGTCGAGGGGGCGATGCCACTGAAGCTTTCTTT.

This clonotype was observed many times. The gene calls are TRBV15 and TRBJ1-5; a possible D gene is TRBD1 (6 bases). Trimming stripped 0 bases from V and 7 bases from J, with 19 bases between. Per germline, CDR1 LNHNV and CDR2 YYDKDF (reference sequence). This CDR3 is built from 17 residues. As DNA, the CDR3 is TGTGCCACCAGCAGAGACAGGGCTCCTCAGGGGTACCAGCCCCAGCATTTT. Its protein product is CATSRDRAPQGYQPQHF. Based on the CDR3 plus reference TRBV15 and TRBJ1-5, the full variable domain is DAMVIQNPRYQVTQFGKPVTLSCSQTLNHNVMYWYQQKSSQAPKLLFHYYDKDFNNEADTPDNFQSRRPNTSFCFLDIRSPGLGDTAMYLCATSRDRAPQGYQPQHFGDGTRLSIL.